These 28 T cell receptor beta chains were all obtained from the same sample, sequenced in a study of blood T cell repertoires in COVID-19. Here immunoSEQ multiplex PCR was the method, and the copy in TCRdb shows in-frame clones only, minus some. The sample lists 250,000 or so clones; approximately 92% were seen once. Sequenced input: peripheral blood. The receptors derive from a middle-aged woman who had recovered from COVID-19.

In DNA, the CDR3 is TGCGCCAGCAGTCAACCCGGGACTAGCGGGATATGGGAGCAGTACGTC. This encodes CASSQPGTSGIWEQYV. The chain employs TRBV23-1 and TRBJ2-7; 13 bases are a match to TRBD2. TRBV23-1 has ORF status, its function being uncertain. CDR3 length: 16 residues. V trimming: 2 bases; J trimming: 7 bases; junction bases outside the gene matches: 8.

The rearrangement links TRBV2 to TRBJ1-4, with D possibly matching TRBD1 (6 bases). The CDR3 sequence is 14 residues long. Germline CDR1 SNHLY, CDR2 FYNNEI. Trimming left V 8 bases short and J 8 bases short, with 18 bases between. The CDR3 coding sequence is TGTGCCAGCGTACCGGGACAATTGTCCGAAAAACTGTTTTTT. Residues: CASVPGQLSEKLFF.

This rearrangement joins TRBV9 to TRBJ1-2, with D tentatively TRBD1 (5 bases). Germline loops: CDR1 SGDLS, CDR2 YYNGEE. Trimming took 0 bases from V and 4 from J, leaving 13 bases between them. The CDR3 spans 15 residues. The CDR3 coding sequence is TGTGCCAGCAGCGTAGAGGAAGGGGTAGGCTATGGCTACACCTTC. This codes for CASSVEEGVGYGYTF.

As concerns this clone: One end of the junction varies from germline; a read error may be responsible. The chain recombines TRBV14 with TRBJ2-2; D is ambiguous. The germline V gene has CDR1 SGHDN and CDR2 FVKESK. There are 13 residues in the CDR3. The CDR3 region has the DNA TGTGCCAGCAGACAAGGGCAAGCCGGGGAGCTGTTTTTT. Encoded protein: CASRQGQAGELFF.

The chain recombines TRBV7-2 with TRBJ2-1, with no clear D. Germline V gives CDR1 SGHTA, CDR2 FQGNSA. V lost 5 bases and J 2 bases, leaving 10 bases between the germline ends. This CDR3 is built from 14 residues. CDR3 nucleotide sequence: TGTGCCAGCAGCCCAGCCCAGGCCTACAATGAGCAGTTCTTC. Protein sequence: CASSPAQAYNEQFF.

The chain uses TRBV5-8 and TRBJ1-2, with TRBD1 identical over 11 bases. The V gene end was trimmed by 4 bases and the J gene end by 5 bases; junction bases not matched to a gene: 7. Germline V lookup: CDR1 SGHTS, CDR2 YDEGEE. The CDR3 is made up of 15 amino acids. The CDR3 coding sequence is TGTGCCAGCAGCCTTCGGACAGGGGGCGCGTATGGCTACACCTTC. Translation gives CASSLRTGGAYGYTF.

This clone is a singleton in its sample. The chain combines TRBV9 with TRBJ2-2, with D perhaps TRBD2 (5 bases). The CDR3 extends over 16 amino acids. The V gene lost 0 bases and the J gene lost 0 bases, with 9 bases spanning the gap. The germline V gene has CDR1 SGDLS and CDR2 YYNGEE. Here the CDR3 reads CASSVAEGANTGELFF. For the CDR3, the DNA is TGTGCCAGCAGCGTAGCTGAGGGAGCGAACACCGGGGAGCTGTTTTTT.

V is TRBV19 and J is TRBJ1-1; D is unresolved. Trimming stripped 7 bases from V and 6 bases from J, with 9 bases between. This CDR3 has 11 residues. Germline values: CDR1 LNHDA, CDR2 SQIVND (reference sequence). This chain's CDR3 is CASKAGAEAFF. The DNA for the CDR3 is TGTGCCAGTAAGGCAGGCGCTGAAGCTTTCTTT.

The chain couples TRBV30 to TRBJ1-5; TRBD1 agrees at 8 bases. CDR1 is GTSNPN, CDR2 SVGIG, per germline (reference sequence). This CDR3 region has 14 residues. Trimming cost V 2 bases and J 6 bases; bases outside gene matches: 6. In DNA form, the CDR3 reads TGTGCCTGGAGTAATGGACAGGGAGGTCAGCCCCAGCATTTT. This translates into CAWSNGQGGQPQHF.

This clone has just one count. This chain connects TRBV11-2 to TRBJ1-1; D possibly corresponds to TRBD1 (5 bases). The CDR3 is made up of 15 amino acids. Germline-derived CDR1 and CDR2 are SGHAT and FQNNGV. V lost 5 bases to trimming and J lost 0 bases, with 13 bases between them. The CDR3 DNA reads TGTGCCAGCAGCGAAGACAGAGCCATGAACACTGAAGCTTTCTTT. This translates into CASSEDRAMNTEAFF.

This chain links TRBV15 with TRBJ1-1; the D is unclear. This CDR3 has 14 residues. Trimming took 3 bases from V and 6 from J, leaving 14 bases between them. Germline-derived CDR1 and CDR2 are LNHNV and YYDKDF (reference sequence). Here the CDR3 DNA reads TGTGCCACCAGCAGGCGAAGAGATGTCGCTGAAGCTTTCTTT. This encodes CATSRRRDVAEAFF. Full variable domain (rest looked up from reference TRBV15 and TRBJ1-1): DAMVIQNPRYQVTQFGKPVTLSCSQTLNHNVMYWYQQKSSQAPKLLFHYYDKDFNNEADTPDNFQSRRPNTSFCFLDIRSPGLGDTAMYLCATSRRRDVAEAFFGQGTRLTVV.

The V call is TRBV18, the J call TRBJ2-3, with D possibly matching TRBD2 (6 bases). The CDR3 covers 16 residues. Germline V lookup: CDR1 KGHSH, CDR2 LQKENI. Deletions cut 8 bases from V and 0 bases from J, with 18 bases between. CDR3 loop: CASGGALNLSTDTQYF. CDR3 DNA sequence: TGTGCCAGCGGCGGGGCCTTAAACCTAAGCACAGATACGCAGTATTTT.

The chain joins TRBV21-1 to TRBJ2-3; TRBD2, as called in the table, went unchecked against the DNA. TRBV21-1 is a pseudogene segment. The CDR3 runs to 20 residues. This chain's CDR3 is CASREEAGSGRACGTDTQYF. In DNA, the CDR3 is TGTGCCAGCAGAGAAGAAGCGGGTAGCGGGAGGGCCTGTGGCACAGATACGCAGTATTTT.

V usage is TRBV2 and J usage is TRBJ2-7; D is uncertain. Trimming cost V 1 base and J 0 bases, with 4 bases left between them. CDR1 is SNHLY and CDR2 is FYNNEI in the germline V gene. CDR3 length: 13 amino acids. In DNA form, the CDR3 reads TGTGCCAGCAGTGAAGACAGCTCCTACGAGCAGTACTTC. Its translation: CASSEDSSYEQYF.

V usage is TRBV9 and J usage is TRBJ1-2, with D possibly TRBD1 on 5 matching bases. The ends were cut back, 2 bases at V and 1 base at J, with 12 bases in the middle. Germline V gene data show CDR1 as SGDLS and CDR2 as YYNGEE. CDR3 length equals 15 residues. As DNA, the CDR3 is TGTGCCAGCAGCGTCGGCGGGGCTAATAACTATGGCTACACCTTC. This sequence encodes CASSVGGANNYGYTF.

This chain links TRBV7-6 with TRBJ2-3, with 10 positions matching TRBD1. Germline CDR1 and CDR2: SGHVS and FNYEAQ. With 2 bases clipped from V and 3 bases from J, the junction kept 11 bases outside the gene matches. The CDR3 runs 18 residues. In DNA, the CDR3 is TGTGCCAGCAGCTTATCTCCCCTAGGGGACAGGGGAACAGATACGCAGTATTTT. As protein: CASSLSPLGDRGTDTQYF.

The chain links TRBV5-6 to TRBJ1-2; D call uncertain. V was cut by 0 bases and J by 9 bases, with 12 bases left in between. The germline V gene has CDR1 SGHDT and CDR2 YYEEEE. The CDR3 contains 13 residues. The CDR3 DNA is TGTGCCAGCAGCTTGGCCCCCGGTGGGCGCTACACCTTC. Encoded protein: CASSLAPGGRYTF.

V and J are TRBV28 and TRBJ1-1; 7 bases are shared with TRBD1. The junction had 4 bases not matched to a gene; V was cut back by 3 bases and J by 0 bases. Germline V gene lookup returns CDR1 MDHEN and CDR2 SYDVKM. The CDR3 loop spans 15 amino acids. The CDR3 region has the DNA TGTGCCAGCAGTTTGACAGGGACCCTGAACACTGAAGCTTTCTTT. Its translation: CASSLTGTLNTEAFF.

This clone was observed once. The chain employs TRBV6-5 and TRBJ2-6; 11 bases are shared with TRBD2. Germline V CDR1 and CDR2: MNHEY, SVGAGI. This CDR3 region has 15 residues. The trim removed 11 bases at V and 0 bases at J, leaving 3 bases unmatched. CDR3 sequence (DNA): TGTGCCTCGGGACTAGCGGCCTCTGGGGCCAACGTCCTGACTTTC. It codes for CASGLAASGANVLTF.

This clone showed up just a few times. The chain links TRBV18 to TRBJ1-6; D gene ambiguous. Per germline, CDR1 KGHSH and CDR2 LQKENI. V dropped 6 bases and J dropped 6 bases, with 15 bases sitting between them. This CDR3 is 15 amino acids long. CDR3 in amino acids: CASSPGSFGNSPLHF. The DNA of the CDR3 is TGTGCCAGCTCGCCCGGGTCCTTCGGTAATTCACCCCTCCACTTT. The variable domain in full, with the rest retrieved from reference TRBV18 and TRBJ1-6, is NAGVMQNPRHLVRRRGQEARLRCSPMKGHSHVYWYRQLPEEGLKFMVYLQKENIIDESGMPKERFSAEFPKEGPSILRIQQVVRGDSAAYFCASSPGSFGNSPLHFGNGTRLTVT.

The chain is built from TRBV30 and TRBJ1-5, with D possibly matching TRBD1 (5 bases). The CDR3 has 13 amino acids. Trimming stripped 4 bases from V and 1 base from J, with 8 bases between. The germline CDR1 and CDR2 sequences are GTSNPN and SVGIG (reference sequence). DNA for the CDR3: TGTGCCTGGACAGGGCAGAGCAATCAGCCCCAGCATTTT. Its protein is CAWTGQSNQPQHF.

The CDR3 loop is CASSPIQVLGTEAFF. In DNA, the CDR3 is TGTGCCAGCAGTCCAATACAGGTTTTAGGCACTGAAGCTTTCTTT. The chain carries TRBV28 and TRBJ1-1; weak D call: TRBD1 (5 bases). The germline V and J ends were trimmed by 5 bases and 4 bases, with 17 bases remaining between them. The V gene's germline CDR1 is MDHEN and CDR2 SYDVKM. The length of the CDR3 is 15 residues. Supplemented by reference TRBV28 and TRBJ1-1, the full variable domain reads DVKVTQSSRYLVKRTGEKVFLECVQDMDHENMFWYRQDPGLGLRLIYFSYDVKMKEKGDIPEGYSVSREKKERFSLILESASTNQTSMYLCASSPIQVLGTEAFFGQGTRLTVV.

V and J are TRBV3-1 (or the pseudogene TRBV3-2) and TRBJ1-1; a possible D gene is TRBD1 (6 bases). The CDR3 spans 14 residues. V shed 5 bases and J shed 5 bases, with 15 bases lying between them. Per germline, CDR1 LGHDT and CDR2 YNNKEL (reference sequence). The CDR3 reads CASSTQGGGTEAFF. CDR3 nucleotides: TGTGCCAGCAGCACTCAGGGAGGGGGGACTGAAGCTTTCTTT.

The chain links TRBV19 to TRBJ1-1; 7 bases fit TRBD1. Looked up from germline, CDR1 is LNHDA and CDR2 is SQIVND (reference sequence). The V and J ends lost 6 bases and 6 bases, in that order; junction bases with no gene match: 4. The CDR3 totals 12 residues. The CDR3 DNA sequence: TGTGCCAGTAGCCCGCAGGGGGCTGAAGCTTTCTTT. Translating it yields CASSPQGAEAFF. The full variable domain, with the rest looked up from reference TRBV19 and TRBJ1-1, is DGGITQSPKYLFRKEGQNVTLSCEQNLNHDAMYWYRQDPGQGLRLIYYSQIVNDFQKGDIAEGYSVSREKKESFPLTVTSAQKNPTAFYLCASSPQGAEAFFGQGTRLTVV.

The chain combines TRBV5-6 with TRBJ2-5; D remains ambiguous. The CDR3 is 13 residues long. Trimming removed 1 base from V and 5 bases from J, with 9 bases in between. CDR1 SGHDT and CDR2 YYEEEE come from the germline V gene. The CDR3 sequence: CASSLSMEETQYF. DNA of the CDR3: TGTGCCAGCAGCTTGTCGATGGAGGAGACCCAGTACTTC.

This rearrangement joins TRBV3-1 (or the pseudogene TRBV3-2) to TRBJ2-1; possible D gene TRBD1, 6 bases. This CDR3 comprises 16 residues. Germline V gene lookup returns CDR1 LGHDT and CDR2 YNNKEL (reference sequence). V dropped 0 bases and J dropped 2 bases, with 11 bases sitting between them. The CDR3 is CASSQDSSGAYNEQFF. The CDR3 DNA sequence: TGTGCCAGCAGCCAAGATTCGTCAGGGGCCTACAATGAGCAGTTCTTC.

J is TRBJ2-7 and V is TRBV18; 11 nucleotides match TRBD1. In germline, CDR1 is KGHSH, CDR2 LQKENI. This CDR3 is built from 14 residues. Trimming at V came to 3 bases and at J to 2 bases, leaving 0 bases not matched to a gene. CDR3 coding DNA: TGTGCCAGCTCACCGGACAGGGGGCCCTACGAGCAGTACGTC. Amino acids: CASSPDRGPYEQYV.

The V call is TRBV5-6, the J call TRBJ1-6, with 8 bases lining up with TRBD1. Germline trimming cut 3 bases from V and 4 bases from J; bases unmatched to any gene: 9. Germline V gene sequence: CDR1 SGHDT, CDR2 YYEEEE. The CDR3 is 17 amino acids. The CDR3 nucleotides are TGTGCCAGCAGCTCCTCAGACAGGGGAGCATATAATTCACCCCTCCACTTT. Amino acids: CASSSSDRGAYNSPLHF. The complete variable domain, with remaining parts taken from reference TRBV5-6 and TRBJ1-6, reads DAGVTQSPTHLIKTRGQQVTLRCSPKSGHDTVSWYQQALGQGPQFIFQYYEEEERQRGNFPDRFSGHQFPNYSSELNVNALLLGDSALYLCASSSSDRGAYNSPLHFGNGTRLTVT.